These 7 T cell receptor beta chains were all obtained from the same sample, sequenced in a study of identical twins. TCRdb ran MiXCR on the 5' RACE reads and lists one entry per CDR3 protein. Of approximately 500,000 distinct CDR3 sequences in the sample, roughly 24% are singletons; the top ten hold 2.9%. In addition, the sample was reused for a study of T cells expressing NK-cell markers.

Sequenced sample: CD4+ T cells sorted from blood. These receptors all come from a woman between 18 and 29 years old in good health.

This clonotype has a handful of counts. The rearrangement joins TRBV29-1 to TRBJ2-1, with 7 bases matching TRBD1. The V and J ends lost 3 bases and 6 bases, in that order; junction bases with no gene match: 17. The CDR3 has 17 residues. Germline-derived CDR1 and CDR2 are SQVTM and ANQGSEA. The CDR3: CSVDLKQGFTPFNEQFF. CDR3 in DNA: TGCAGCGTTGATCTAAAACAGGGGTTTACTCCCTTCAATGAGCAGTTCTTC.

This clonotype showed up just a few times. This chain uses TRBV12-3 or TRBV12-4 with TRBJ1-1; possibly TRBD1 for D (5 bases). The CDR3 covers 15 residues. Trimming removed 6 bases at V and 0 bases at J, with 14 bases between. The CDR3 protein is CASRPGRILNTEAFF. The CDR3 DNA is TGTGCCAGCAGACCGGGACGCATCTTGAACACTGAAGCTTTCTTT.

The J gene is TRBJ2-7, the V gene TRBV6-2 or TRBV6-3; perhaps D is TRBD1 or TRBD2 (6 bases each). This CDR3 contains 16 residues. The V end lost 2 bases, the J end lost 2 bases, and 16 bases lay between the germline ends. Germline assignment: CDR1 MNHEY and CDR2 SVGEGT. The CDR3 region has the DNA TGTGCCAGCAGTTACACACAGGGACTCTTGGCCTACGAGCAGTACTTC. This encodes CASSYTQGLLAYEQYF.

The J gene is TRBJ2-7, the V gene TRBV10-2, with D possibly being TRBD1 (6 bases). The CDR3 sequence is 15 residues long. From germline, CDR1 is WSHSY and CDR2 SAAADI. V lost 3 bases to trimming and J lost 0 bases, with 12 bases between them. CDR3 region: CASSESKGVSYEQYF. The CDR3 coding sequence is TGCGCCAGCAGTGAAAGTAAGGGGGTCTCCTACGAGCAGTACTTC.

This chain links TRBV10-3 with TRBJ1-5; D uncertain. The V and J ends lost 4 bases and 6 bases respectively, with 10 bases between them. Germline V gives CDR1 ENHRY, CDR2 SYGVKD. This CDR3 has 13 amino acids. The CDR3 DNA is TGTGCCATCAGTGCAGCTTGGACTCAGCCCCAGCATTTT. Translation: CAISAAWTQPQHF.

This clonotype was seen more than once but under ten times. The chain combines TRBV20-1 with TRBJ2-2; 9 positions agree with TRBD2. The V segment lost 1 base and the J segment 7 bases; nucleotides outside the gene matches: 4. The germline V gene encodes CDR1 DFQATT and CDR2 SNEGSKA (reference sequence). The CDR3 totals 14 residues. CDR3 loop: CSARGTSENGELFF. CDR3 nucleotide sequence: TGCAGTGCTAGAGGGACTAGCGAAAACGGGGAGCTGTTTTTT.

V and J are TRBV7-3 and TRBJ1-2; 9 bases fit TRBD1. V gave up 5 bases and J gave up 5 bases; unmatched junction bases: 9. There are 15 residues in the CDR3. The germline CDR1 and CDR2 sequences are SGHTA and FQGTGA. CDR3 in amino acids: CASSRGGQGEYGYTF. CDR3 nucleotide sequence: TGTGCCAGCAGCCGCGGGGGACAGGGCGAGTATGGCTACACCTTC.